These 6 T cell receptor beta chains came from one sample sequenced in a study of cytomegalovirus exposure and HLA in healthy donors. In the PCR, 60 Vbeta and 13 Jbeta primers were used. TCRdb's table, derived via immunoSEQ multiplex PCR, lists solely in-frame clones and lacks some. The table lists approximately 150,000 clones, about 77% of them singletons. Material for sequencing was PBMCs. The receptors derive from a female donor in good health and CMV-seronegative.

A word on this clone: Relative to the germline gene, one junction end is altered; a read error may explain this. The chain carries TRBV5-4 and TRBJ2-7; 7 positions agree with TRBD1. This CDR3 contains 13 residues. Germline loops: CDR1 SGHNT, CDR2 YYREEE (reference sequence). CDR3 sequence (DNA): TGCGCCAGCAGCCTGGGACAGAACTACGAGCAGTACTTC. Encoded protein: CASSLGQNYEQYF. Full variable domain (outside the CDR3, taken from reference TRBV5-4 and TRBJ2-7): ETGVTQSPTHLIKTRGQQVTLRCSSQSGHNTVSWYQQALGQGPQFIFQYYREEENGRGNFPPRFSGLQFPNYSSELNVNALELDDSALYLCASSLGQNYEQYFGPGTRLTVT.

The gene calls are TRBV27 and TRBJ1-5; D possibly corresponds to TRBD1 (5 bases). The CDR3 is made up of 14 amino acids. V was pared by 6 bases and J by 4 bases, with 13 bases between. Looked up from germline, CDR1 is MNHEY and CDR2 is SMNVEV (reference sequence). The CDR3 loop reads CASSSGTRNQPQHF. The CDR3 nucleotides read TGTGCCAGCAGCTCCGGGACTAGGAATCAGCCCCAGCATTTT.

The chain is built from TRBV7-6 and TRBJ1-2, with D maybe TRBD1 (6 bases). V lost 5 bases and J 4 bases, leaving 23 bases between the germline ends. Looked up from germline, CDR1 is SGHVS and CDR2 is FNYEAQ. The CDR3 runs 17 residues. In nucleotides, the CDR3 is TGTGCCAGCAGCCTCGTACCGTTCAGGGGATTTGGCTATGGCTACACCTTC. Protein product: CASSLVPFRGFGYGYTF. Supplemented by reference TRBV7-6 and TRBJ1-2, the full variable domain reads GAGVSQSPRYKVTKRGQDVALRCDPISGHVSLYWYRQALGQGPEFLTYFNYEAQQDKSGLPNDRFSAERPEGSISTLTIQRTEQRDSAMYRCASSLVPFRGFGYGYTFGSGTRLTVV.

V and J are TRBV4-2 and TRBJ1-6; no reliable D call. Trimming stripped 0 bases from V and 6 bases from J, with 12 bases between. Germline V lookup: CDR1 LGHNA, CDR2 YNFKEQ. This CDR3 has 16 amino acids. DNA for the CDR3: TGTGCCAGCAGCCAAGATGTGCGGATCGGTAATTCACCCCTCCACTTT. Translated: CASSQDVRIGNSPLHF.

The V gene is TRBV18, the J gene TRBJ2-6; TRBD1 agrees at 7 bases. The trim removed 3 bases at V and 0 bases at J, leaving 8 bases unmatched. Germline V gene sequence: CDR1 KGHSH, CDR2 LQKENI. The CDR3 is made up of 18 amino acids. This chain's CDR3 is CASSPVAGGGSGANVLTF. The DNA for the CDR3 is TGTGCCAGCTCACCGGTGGCAGGGGGTGGCTCTGGGGCCAACGTCCTGACTTTC.

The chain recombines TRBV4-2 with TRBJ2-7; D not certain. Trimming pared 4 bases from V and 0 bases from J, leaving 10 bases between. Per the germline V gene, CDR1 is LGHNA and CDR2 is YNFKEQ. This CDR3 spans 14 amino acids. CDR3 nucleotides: TGTGCCAGCAGCCGTACACAGAGCTCCTACGAGCAGTACTTC. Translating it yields CASSRTQSSYEQYF.